This T cell receptor beta chain was identified during a study of lymphopenia after photon versus proton radiotherapy. The study's findings and limits: Proton therapy kept repertoires fairly stable, unlike photons, which gained effector/memory cells.

This CDR3 contains 12 residues. V was cut by 2 bases and J by 5 bases, with 6 bases left in between. Per germline, CDR1 MDHEN and CDR2 SYDVKM. This clone was picked up a small number of times. Its specificity is unknown. Produced via immunoSEQ multiplex PCR; TCRdb's table is partial and in-frame only. The sample consists of around 62,000 clones, approximately 84% of them appearing once. The sample was peripheral blood, taken from a patient treated with proton-based radiotherapy. This chain connects TRBV28 to TRBJ1-2; D perhaps matches TRBD1 (5 bases). The TCR originated in a man aged 55 to 70 with pancreatic cancer. The CDR3 is CASSLQGYGYTF. The CDR3 region has the DNA TGTGCCAGCAGTTTACAGGGTTATGGCTACACCTTC.